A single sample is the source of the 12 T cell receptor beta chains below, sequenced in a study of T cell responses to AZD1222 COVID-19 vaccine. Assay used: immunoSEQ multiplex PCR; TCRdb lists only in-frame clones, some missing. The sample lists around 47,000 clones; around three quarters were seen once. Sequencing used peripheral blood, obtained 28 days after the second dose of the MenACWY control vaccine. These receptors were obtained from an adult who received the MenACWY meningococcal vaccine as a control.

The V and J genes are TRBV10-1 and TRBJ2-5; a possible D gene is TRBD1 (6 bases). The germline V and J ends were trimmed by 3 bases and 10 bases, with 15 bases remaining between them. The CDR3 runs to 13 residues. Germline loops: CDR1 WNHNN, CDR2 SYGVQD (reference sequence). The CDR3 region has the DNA TGCGCCAGCAGTGACTACTTACTAGGGGGCCAGTACTTC. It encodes CASSDYLLGGQYF.

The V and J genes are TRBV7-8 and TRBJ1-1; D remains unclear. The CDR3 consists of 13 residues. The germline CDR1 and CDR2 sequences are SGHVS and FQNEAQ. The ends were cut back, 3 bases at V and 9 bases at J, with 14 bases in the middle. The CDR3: CASSFVDGVKAFF. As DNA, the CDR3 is TGTGCCAGCAGCTTTGTAGACGGGGTAAAAGCTTTCTTT. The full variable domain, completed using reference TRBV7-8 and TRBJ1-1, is GAGVSQSPRYKVAKRGQDVALRCDPISGHVSLFWYQQALGQGPEFLTYFQNEAQLDKSGLPSDRFFAERPEGSVSTLKIQRTQQEDSAVYLCASSFVDGVKAFFGQGTRLTVV.

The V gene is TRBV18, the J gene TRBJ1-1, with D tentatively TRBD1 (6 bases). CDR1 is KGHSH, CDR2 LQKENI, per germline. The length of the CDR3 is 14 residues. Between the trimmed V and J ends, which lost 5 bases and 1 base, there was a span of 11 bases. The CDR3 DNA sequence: TGTGCCAGCTCAAATCCGGGACAGAACACTGAAGCTTTCTTT. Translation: CASSNPGQNTEAFF.

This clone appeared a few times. CDR3 region: CATSRVRDSEAFF. The CDR3, as DNA: TGTGCCACCAGCAGAGTAAGGGACAGTGAAGCTTTCTTT. The chain joins TRBV15 to TRBJ1-1; 7 nucleotides align to TRBD1. Germline V gene data show CDR1 as LNHNV and CDR2 as YYDKDF (reference sequence). The CDR3 runs 13 residues. The V and J ends lost 1 base and 7 bases, in that order; junction bases with no gene match: 3.

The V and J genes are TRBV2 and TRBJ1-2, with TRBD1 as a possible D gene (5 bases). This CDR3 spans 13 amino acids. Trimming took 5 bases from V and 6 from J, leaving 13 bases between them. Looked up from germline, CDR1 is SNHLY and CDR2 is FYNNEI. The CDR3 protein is CASSTGRGDGYTF. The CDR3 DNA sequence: TGTGCCAGCAGTACCGGACGGGGGGATGGCTACACCTTC.

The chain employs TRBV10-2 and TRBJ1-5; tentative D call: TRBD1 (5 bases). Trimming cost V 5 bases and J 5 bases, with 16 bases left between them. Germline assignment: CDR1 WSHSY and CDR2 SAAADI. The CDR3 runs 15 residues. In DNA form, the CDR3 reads TGCGCCAGCAGTTTGGGATGGGGGAGAGATCAGCCCCAGCATTTT. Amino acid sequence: CASSLGWGRDQPQHF.

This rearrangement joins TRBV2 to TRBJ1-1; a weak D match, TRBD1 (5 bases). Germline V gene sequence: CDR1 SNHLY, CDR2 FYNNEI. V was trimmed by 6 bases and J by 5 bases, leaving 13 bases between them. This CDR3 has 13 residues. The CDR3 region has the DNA TGTGCCAGCAGGGCGGCGTGGGGGACTGAAGCTTTCTTT. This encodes CASRAAWGTEAFF.

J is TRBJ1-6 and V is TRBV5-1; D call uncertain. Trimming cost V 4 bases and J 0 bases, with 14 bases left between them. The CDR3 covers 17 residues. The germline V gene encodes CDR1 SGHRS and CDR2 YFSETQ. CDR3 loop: CASSRQTPSSYNSPLHF. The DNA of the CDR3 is TGCGCCAGCAGCCGGCAAACGCCTAGCTCCTATAATTCACCCCTCCACTTT.

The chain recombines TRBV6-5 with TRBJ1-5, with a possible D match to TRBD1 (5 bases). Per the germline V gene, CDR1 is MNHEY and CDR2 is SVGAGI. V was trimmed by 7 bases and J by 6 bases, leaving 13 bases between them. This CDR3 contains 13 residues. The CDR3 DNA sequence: TGTGCCAGCAACGGGGCTTATGGTCAGCCCCAGCATTTT. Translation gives CASNGAYGQPQHF.

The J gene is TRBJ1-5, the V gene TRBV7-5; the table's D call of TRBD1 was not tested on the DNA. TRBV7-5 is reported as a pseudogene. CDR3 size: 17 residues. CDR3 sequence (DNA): TGTGTCAGAGCACCGGGACAGGGAGGGGGAAGCAATCAGCCCCAGCATTTT. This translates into CVRAPGQGGGSNQPQHF.

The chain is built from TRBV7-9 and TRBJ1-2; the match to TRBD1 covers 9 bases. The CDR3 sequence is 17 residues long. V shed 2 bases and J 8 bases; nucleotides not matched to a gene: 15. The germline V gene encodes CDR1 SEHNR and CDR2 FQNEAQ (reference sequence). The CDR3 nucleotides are TGTGCCAGCAGCTTAATTACTGGGACAGGGAAAATCAGGGGCTACACCTTC. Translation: CASSLITGTGKIRGYTF.

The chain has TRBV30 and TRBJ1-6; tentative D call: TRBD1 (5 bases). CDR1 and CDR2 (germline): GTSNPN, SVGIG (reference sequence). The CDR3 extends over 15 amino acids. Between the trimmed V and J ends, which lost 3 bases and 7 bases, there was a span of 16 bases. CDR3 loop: CAWRPRESRNSPLHF. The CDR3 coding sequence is TGTGCCTGGAGACCCAGGGAGTCGAGAAATTCACCCCTCCACTTT.